This is a list of T cell receptor beta chains from one sample in a study of regulatory T cells in long-lasting Graves disease. TCRdb fed the multiplex PCR reads into MiXCR, producing one record per CDR3 protein. The sample includes about 500,000 distinct CDR3 sequences, 12% of them seen just once. The same specimen was also included in a second study, on T cells in Graves' hyperthyroidism and ophthalmopathy.

The sequenced sample was peripheral blood mononuclear cells (PBMCs), obtained at new diagnosis, from a patient treated with antithyroid drugs. The source is a woman aged 25-40 years with Graves disease. CDR3s include the opening cysteine and the closing phenylalanine or tryptophan. A D gene is named only where the DNA matches it firmly. Clone size appears in some rows only: once, few, many, or a class for an expanded clone.

D	V	size	length	J	CDR3	DNA
-	TRBV30	many	12	TRBJ1-3	CAWGTTGNTIYF	TGTGCCTGGGGGACAACCGGAAACACCATATATTTT
TRBD1	TRBV29-1	many	14	TRBJ2-1	CSVEGTGGYNEQFF	TGCAGCGTTGAAGGGACAGGGGGTTACAATGAGCAGTTCTTC
-	TRBV10-3	many	14	TRBJ2-7	CAISEAIGGYEQYF	TGTGCCATCAGTGAGGCTATAGGGGGCTACGAGCAGTACTTC
-	TRBV5-1	-	14	TRBJ2-2	CASSPQGTSGELFF	TGCGCCAGCAGCCCACAGGGGACTTCCGGGGAGCTGTTTTTT
-	TRBV28	many	17	TRBJ2-1	CASTITDGSISYNEQFF	TGTGCCAGCACCATCACCGACGGGAGTATCTCCTACAATGAGCAGTTCTTC
-	TRBV6-1	many	13	TRBJ1-2	CASSLGSDYGYTF	TGTGCCAGCAGCTTGGGCAGCGACTATGGCTACACCTTC
-	TRBV27	many	14	TRBJ2-1	CASSRQTDYNEQFF	TGTGCCAGCAGTAGACAGACAGACTACAATGAGCAGTTCTTC
-	TRBV19	many	14	TRBJ2-7	CASSIRLGTYEQYF	TGTGCCAGTAGTATACGGCTGGGGACCTACGAGCAGTACTTC
TRBD2	TRBV13	many	16	TRBJ2-1	CASSRLTSGSSNEQFF	TGTGCCAGCAGCAGACTGACTAGCGGGAGCTCCAATGAGCAGTTCTTC
-	TRBV27	many	15	TRBJ2-3	CASSPEEVYTDTQYF	TGTGCCAGCAGTCCAGAGGAGGTATACACAGATACGCAGTATTTT
-	TRBV6-2/TRBV6-3	many	12	TRBJ2-1	CASSRQYNEQFF	TGTGCCAGCAGTCGACAGTACAATGAGCAGTTCTTC
-	TRBV25-1	many	16	TRBJ1-2	CASSESGGTSYDGYTF	TGTGCCAGCAGTGAATCCGGCGGGACCTCGTATGATGGCTACACCTTC
-	TRBV7-3	many	14	TRBJ2-7	CASSLTGQSSEQYF	TGTGCCAGCAGCTTAACGGGACAATCATCCGAGCAGTACTTC
TRBD1	TRBV19	-	14	TRBJ2-5	CASSNRQGQETQYF	TGTGCCAGTAGTAATCGACAGGGTCAAGAGACCCAGTACTTC
-	TRBV6-4	few	16	TRBJ2-1	CASSLVAGGYKEEQFF	TGTGCCAGCTCCTTAGTGGCCGGGGGATATAAAGAAGAGCAGTTCTTC
TRBD1	TRBV27	many	18	TRBJ1-5	CASRRTGDPLYSNQPQHF	TGTGCCAGCAGACGGACAGGGGACCCACTCTATAGCAATCAGCCCCAGCATTTT
TRBD2	TRBV7-2	many	14	TRBJ2-2	CASRLGAGTGELFF	TGTGCCAGCAGGCTGGGAGCGGGGACCGGGGAGCTGTTTTTT
-	TRBV12-3/TRBV12-4	many	15	TRBJ1-5	CASSLGGARNQPQHF	TGTGCCAGCAGTTTAGGAGGGGCCCGCAATCAGCCCCAGCATTTT
-	TRBV13	many	11	TRBJ2-3	CASSITDTQYF	TGTGCCAGCAGCATCACAGATACGCAGTATTTT
TRBD2	TRBV28	many	15	TRBJ2-1	CASSQAGGRGDEQFF	TGTGCCAGCAGTCAAGCGGGAGGTAGAGGCGATGAGCAGTTCTTC
-	TRBV6-1	-	14	TRBJ2-7	CASSETYAAHEQYF	TGTGCCAGCAGTGAAACTTACGCCGCCCACGAGCAGTACTTC
TRBD1	TRBV27	few	15	TRBJ2-1	CASSSPGQPANEQFF	TGTGCCAGCAGTAGCCCGGGACAGCCGGCGAATGAGCAGTTCTTC
-	TRBV7-3	-	13	TRBJ1-1	CASSLKVGIEAFF	TGTGCCAGCAGCTTAAAGGTGGGGATCGAAGCTTTCTTT
TRBD2	TRBV30	many	15	TRBJ2-7	CAWSVGLAGTYEQYF	TGTGCCTGGAGTGTAGGCCTAGCGGGAACCTACGAGCAGTACTTC
-	TRBV2	many	14	TRBJ1-4	CASSLTALGEKLFF	TGTGCCAGCAGTTTGACAGCCCTTGGTGAAAAACTGTTTTTT
TRBD1	TRBV2	many	13	TRBJ1-5	CASSPGGYQPQHF	TGTGCCAGCAGTCCAGGGGGATATCAGCCCCAGCATTTT
-	TRBV2	many	12	TRBJ1-1	CASSEDLKGAFF	TGTGCCAGCAGTGAAGACCTGAAGGGAGCTTTCTTT
-	TRBV2	-	14	TRBJ1-2	CASSVSGVAYGYTF	TGTGCCAGCAGTGTCTCTGGAGTCGCCTATGGCTACACCTTC
TRBD1	TRBV9	-	18	TRBJ2-6	CASSYPLGQHSGANVLTF	TGTGCCAGCAGCTACCCCCTGGGACAGCACTCTGGGGCCAACGTCCTGACTTTC
-	TRBV11-2	many	17	TRBJ2-5	CASSLLVGSRSQETQYF	TGTGCCAGCAGCTTATTAGTAGGGTCCCGATCCCAAGAGACCCAGTACTTC
-	TRBV11-2	many	15	TRBJ1-6	CASSLEDSVYSPLHF	TGTGCCAGCAGCTTAGAGGACAGCGTGTATTCACCCCTCCACTTT